This is a list of T cell receptor beta chains from one sample in a study of blood T cell repertoires in COVID-19. Produced via immunoSEQ multiplex PCR; TCRdb's table is partial and in-frame only. The sample lists some 240,000 clones, roughly four fifths occurring once. The sample was peripheral blood. The receptor source for this set is a woman older than 75 with acute or convalescent COVID-19. The CDR3 runs from the conserved cysteine through the conserved F or W. Some rows have no size entry. The others give once, few or many, or a class for an expanded clone.

v_gene,abundance,j_gene,CDR3aa
TRBV18,NA,TRBJ2-4,CASSLDRDSFLQYF
TRBV2,NA,TRBJ1-2,CASRTQGSYGYTF
TRBV4-1,NA,TRBJ2-1,CASSQGTVNEQFF
TRBV5-4,NA,TRBJ1-5,CASSLYGGSNQPQHF
TRBV7-2,NA,TRBJ1-1,CASSPSTGIMNTEAFF
TRBV6-2/TRBV6-3,NA,TRBJ1-1,CASSYSEQGSKAFF
TRBV2,NA,TRBJ1-1,CASSDPYTEAFF
TRBV10-1,NA,TRBJ2-3,CASSESSSGGMYF
TRBV18,NA,TRBJ2-1,CASFRQGASEQFF
TRBV28,NA,TRBJ1-1,CASSLRGGPRNTEAFF
TRBV29-1,NA,TRBJ1-1,CSVTFETNTEAFF
TRBV3-1/TRBV3-2,NA,TRBJ2-6,CASSQTGTGGPGANVLTF
TRBV3-1/TRBV3-2,NA,TRBJ1-2,CASSHRDGYTF
TRBV19,few,TRBJ1-2,CASSPGDYGYTF
TRBV12-3/TRBV12-4,NA,TRBJ1-1,CASSSRETGAFF
TRBV23-1,NA,TRBJ2-7,CASSHGGSHEQYF
TRBV11-2,NA,TRBJ2-1,CASSPAFRGSSYNEQFF
TRBV19,NA,TRBJ1-6,CASKDVRGYNSPLHF
TRBV19,NA,TRBJ2-7,CASSARTGGYEQYF
TRBV7-9,once,TRBJ2-7,CASSFSQGNEQYF
TRBV6-5,NA,TRBJ1-2,CASFRGGLGYGYTF
TRBV5-1,NA,TRBJ2-2,CASSLAGGAGAGELFF
TRBV24-1,NA,TRBJ2-5,CATSDPRQGPQETQYF
TRBV15,NA,TRBJ1-5,CATSRDLGAGQHF
TRBV28,NA,TRBJ1-1,CASSLDTVALGAFF
TRBV7-9,NA,TRBJ1-1,CASSLDRTVNTEAFF
TRBV6-6,NA,TRBJ1-1,CASSPSSNTEAFF
TRBV7-6,NA,TRBJ1-1,CASSSSLRLNTEAFF